This T cell receptor (beta chain) was sequenced during a study of spatial heterogeneity in lung cancer. Study information: An average of more than ten raw reads was observed per unique TCR and UMI combination. Study observations and caveats: The estimated TCR-seq coverage of tumor T cells amounted to approximately 7% when looking at alpha chains and less than 15% when looking at beta chains. Expanded intratumoral alpha and beta TCR counts tracked tumor mutation counts.

The sample's time point: sample taken at primary tumor resection. Samples were obtained from 65 to 80 donors, all untreated early-stage non-small cell lung cancer patients. Unsorted whole RNA samples from tumor, nontumor lung or frozen PBMC were sequenced. TCRdb analysed the 5' RACE reads with MiXCR anew, one entry per CDR3 protein. The table has some 18,000 distinct CDR3 sequences, less than 8% seen once. Trimming shortened V by 4 bases and J by 0 bases, and 8 bases separated the two germline ends. This CDR3 is 14 amino acids long. In germline, CDR1 is SGHTA, CDR2 FQGNSA. This clonotype was counted at least ten times. Antigen specificity is unknown.

This clonotype was obtained from a male donor with early-stage non-small cell lung cancer. The sequences come from lung tumor tissue, collected at surgery. The V and J genes are TRBV7-2 and TRBJ2-3; D perhaps matches TRBD1 (6 bases). The CDR3, as DNA: TGTGCCAGCAGCTGGGGGCCGAGCACAGATACGCAGTATTTT. This translates into CASSWGPSTDTQYF.